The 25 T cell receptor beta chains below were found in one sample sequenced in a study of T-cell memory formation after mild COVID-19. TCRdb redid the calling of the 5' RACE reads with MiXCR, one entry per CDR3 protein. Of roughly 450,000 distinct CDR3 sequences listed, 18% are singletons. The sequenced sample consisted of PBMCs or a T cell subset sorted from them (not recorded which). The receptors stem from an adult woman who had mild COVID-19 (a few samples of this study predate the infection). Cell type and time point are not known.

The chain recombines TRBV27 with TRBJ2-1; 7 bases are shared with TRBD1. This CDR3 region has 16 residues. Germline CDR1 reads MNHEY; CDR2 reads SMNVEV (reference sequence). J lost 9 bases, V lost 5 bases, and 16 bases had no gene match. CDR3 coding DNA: TGTGCCAGCAGTCCCGCCGGTGGCAGGGGGAGCGGTGAGCAGTTCTTC. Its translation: CASSPAGGRGSGEQFF.

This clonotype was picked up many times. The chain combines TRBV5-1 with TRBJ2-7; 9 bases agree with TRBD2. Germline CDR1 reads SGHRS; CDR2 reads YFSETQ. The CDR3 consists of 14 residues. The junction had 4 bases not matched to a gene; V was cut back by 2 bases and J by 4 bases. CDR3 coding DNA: TGCGCCAGCAGCTTAGGGACTAGCTTGTACGAGCAGTACTTC. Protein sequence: CASSLGTSLYEQYF.

The CDR3 nucleotides are TGTGCCAGCAGCCCCGGGACTAGTGAGGGCCAGACCCAGTACTTC. Translation: CASSPGTSEGQTQYF. J is TRBJ2-5 and V is TRBV7-6; 8 bases line up with TRBD2. Germline V gene data show CDR1 as SGHVS and CDR2 as FNYEAQ. Trimming at V came to 5 bases and at J to 6 bases, leaving 11 bases not matched to a gene. The length of the CDR3 is 15 residues. Full variable domain (missing parts from reference TRBV7-6 and TRBJ2-5): GAGVSQSPRYKVTKRGQDVALRCDPISGHVSLYWYRQALGQGPEFLTYFNYEAQQDKSGLPNDRFSAERPEGSISTLTIQRTEQRDSAMYRCASSPGTSEGQTQYFGPGTRLLVL.

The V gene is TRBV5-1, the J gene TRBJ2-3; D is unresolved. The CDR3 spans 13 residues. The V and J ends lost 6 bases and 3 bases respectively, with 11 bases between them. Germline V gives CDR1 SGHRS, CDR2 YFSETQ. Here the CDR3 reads CASTMSGTDTQYF. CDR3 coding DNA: TGCGCCAGCACGATGAGTGGGACAGATACGCAGTATTTT.

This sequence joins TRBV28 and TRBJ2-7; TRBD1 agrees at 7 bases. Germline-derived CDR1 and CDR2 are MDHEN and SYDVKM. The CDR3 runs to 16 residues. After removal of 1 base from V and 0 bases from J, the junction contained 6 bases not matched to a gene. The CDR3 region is CASSLSPRDSSYEQYF. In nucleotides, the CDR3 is TGTGCCAGCAGTTTATCCCCCCGGGACAGCTCCTACGAGCAGTACTTC.

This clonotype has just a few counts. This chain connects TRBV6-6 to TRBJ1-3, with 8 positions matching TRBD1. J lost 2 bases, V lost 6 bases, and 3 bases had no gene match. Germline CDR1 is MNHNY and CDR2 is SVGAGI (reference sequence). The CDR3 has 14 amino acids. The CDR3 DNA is TGTGCCAGCAGCGCGACAGGGGCTGGAAACACCATATATTTT. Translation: CASSATGAGNTIYF.

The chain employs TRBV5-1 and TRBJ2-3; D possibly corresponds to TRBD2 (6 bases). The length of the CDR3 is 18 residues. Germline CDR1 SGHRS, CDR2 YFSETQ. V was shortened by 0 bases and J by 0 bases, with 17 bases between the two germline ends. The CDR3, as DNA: TGCGCCAGCAGCTTGGCCAGGGACTGGATATCTAGCACAGATACGCAGTATTTT. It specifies CASSLARDWISSTDTQYF.

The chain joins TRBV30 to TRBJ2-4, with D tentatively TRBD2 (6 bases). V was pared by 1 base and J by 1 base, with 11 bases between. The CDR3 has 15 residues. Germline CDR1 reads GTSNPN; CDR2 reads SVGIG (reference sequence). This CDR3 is CAWSEEGVAKNIQYF. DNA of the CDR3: TGTGCCTGGAGTGAGGAGGGAGTTGCCAAAAACATTCAGTACTTC.

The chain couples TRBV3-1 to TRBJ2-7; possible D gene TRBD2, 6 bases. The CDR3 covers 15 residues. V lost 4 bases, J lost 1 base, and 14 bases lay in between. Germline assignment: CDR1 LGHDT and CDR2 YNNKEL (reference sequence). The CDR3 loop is CASSPVGLLSYEQYF. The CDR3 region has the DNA TGTGCCAGCAGCCCAGTCGGACTATTATCCTACGAGCAGTACTTC.

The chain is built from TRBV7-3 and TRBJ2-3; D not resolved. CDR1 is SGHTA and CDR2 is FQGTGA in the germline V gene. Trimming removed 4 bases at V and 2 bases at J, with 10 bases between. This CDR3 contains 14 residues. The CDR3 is CASSSHPDTDTQYF. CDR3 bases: TGTGCCAGCAGCTCCCACCCGGACACAGATACGCAGTATTTT.

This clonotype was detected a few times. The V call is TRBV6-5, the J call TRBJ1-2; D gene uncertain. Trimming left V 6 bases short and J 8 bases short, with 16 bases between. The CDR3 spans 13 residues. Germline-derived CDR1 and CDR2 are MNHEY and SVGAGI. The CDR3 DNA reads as TGTGCCAGCAGGACGAGGGCTTCTCGGGGCTACACCTTC. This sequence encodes CASRTRASRGYTF.

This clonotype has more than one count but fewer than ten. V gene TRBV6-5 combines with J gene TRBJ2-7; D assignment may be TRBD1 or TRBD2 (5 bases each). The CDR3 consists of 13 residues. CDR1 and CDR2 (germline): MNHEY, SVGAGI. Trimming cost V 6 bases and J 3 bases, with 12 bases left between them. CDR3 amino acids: CASRGTGNYEQYF. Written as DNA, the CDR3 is TGTGCCAGCAGGGGGACCGGGAACTACGAGCAGTACTTC.

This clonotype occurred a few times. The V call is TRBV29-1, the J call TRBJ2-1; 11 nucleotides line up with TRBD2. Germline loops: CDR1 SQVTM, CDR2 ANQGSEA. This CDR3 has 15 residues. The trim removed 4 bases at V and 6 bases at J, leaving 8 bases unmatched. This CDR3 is CSVGLAGGLFNEQFF. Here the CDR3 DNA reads TGCAGCGTTGGGCTAGCGGGGGGCCTCTTCAATGAGCAGTTCTTC.

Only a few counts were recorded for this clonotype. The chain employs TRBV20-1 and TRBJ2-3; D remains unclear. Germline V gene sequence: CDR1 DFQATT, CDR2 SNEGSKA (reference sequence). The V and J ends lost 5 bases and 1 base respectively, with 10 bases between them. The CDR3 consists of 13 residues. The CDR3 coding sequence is TGCAGTGCTCCACTCTACGGCACAGATACGCAGTATTTT. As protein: CSAPLYGTDTQYF.

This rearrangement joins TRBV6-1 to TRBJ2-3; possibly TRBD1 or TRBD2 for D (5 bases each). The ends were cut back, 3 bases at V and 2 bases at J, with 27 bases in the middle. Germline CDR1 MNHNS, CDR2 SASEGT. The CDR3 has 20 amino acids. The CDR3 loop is CASSEDLVPGLHWPTDTQYF. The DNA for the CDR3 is TGTGCCAGCAGTGAGGACTTAGTTCCGGGGCTACACTGGCCCACAGATACGCAGTATTTT.

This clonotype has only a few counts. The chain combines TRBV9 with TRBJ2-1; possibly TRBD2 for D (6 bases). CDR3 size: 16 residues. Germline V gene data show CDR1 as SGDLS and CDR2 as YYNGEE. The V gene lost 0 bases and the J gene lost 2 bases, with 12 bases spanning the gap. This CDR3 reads CASSVGGAVPYNEQFF. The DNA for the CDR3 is TGTGCCAGCAGCGTAGGCGGGGCGGTCCCCTACAATGAGCAGTTCTTC.

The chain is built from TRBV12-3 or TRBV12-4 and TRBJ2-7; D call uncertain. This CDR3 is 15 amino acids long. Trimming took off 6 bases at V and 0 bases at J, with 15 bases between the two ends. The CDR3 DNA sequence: TGTGCCAGCAGCCACCGGACGTACAACTCCTACGAGCAGTACTTC. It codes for CASSHRTYNSYEQYF.

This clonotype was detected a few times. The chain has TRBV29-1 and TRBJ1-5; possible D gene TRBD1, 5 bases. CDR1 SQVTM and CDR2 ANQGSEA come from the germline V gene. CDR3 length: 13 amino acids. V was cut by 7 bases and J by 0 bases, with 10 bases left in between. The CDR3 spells CSGGQGSNQPQHF. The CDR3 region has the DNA TGCAGCGGTGGTCAGGGTAGCAATCAGCCCCAGCATTTT. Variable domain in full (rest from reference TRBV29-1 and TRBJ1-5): SAVISQKPSRDICQRGTSLTIQCQVDSQVTMMFWYRQQPGQSLTLIATANQGSEATYESGFVIDKFPISRPNLTFSTLTVSNMSPEDSSIYLCSGGQGSNQPQHFGDGTRLSIL.

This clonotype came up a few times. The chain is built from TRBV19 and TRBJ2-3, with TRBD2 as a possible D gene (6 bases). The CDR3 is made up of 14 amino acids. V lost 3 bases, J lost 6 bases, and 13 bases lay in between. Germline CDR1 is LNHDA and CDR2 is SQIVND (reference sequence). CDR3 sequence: CASSISSSGDTQYF. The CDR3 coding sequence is TGTGCCAGTAGTATTTCGTCAAGCGGGGATACGCAGTATTTT.

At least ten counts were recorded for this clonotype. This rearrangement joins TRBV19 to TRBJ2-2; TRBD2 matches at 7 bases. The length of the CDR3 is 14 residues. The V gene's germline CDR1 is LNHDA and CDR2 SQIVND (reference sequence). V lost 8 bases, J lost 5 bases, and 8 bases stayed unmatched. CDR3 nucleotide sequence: TGTGCCAGTTTTTCCACGGGAGGTACCGGGGAGCTGTTTTTT. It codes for CASFSTGGTGELFF.

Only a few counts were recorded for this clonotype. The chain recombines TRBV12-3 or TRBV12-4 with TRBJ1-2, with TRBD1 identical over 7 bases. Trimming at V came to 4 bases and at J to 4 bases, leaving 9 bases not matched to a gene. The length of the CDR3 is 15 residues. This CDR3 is CASSSLQGFGYGYTF. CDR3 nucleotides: TGTGCCAGCAGTTCCTTACAGGGGTTTGGCTATGGCTACACCTTC.

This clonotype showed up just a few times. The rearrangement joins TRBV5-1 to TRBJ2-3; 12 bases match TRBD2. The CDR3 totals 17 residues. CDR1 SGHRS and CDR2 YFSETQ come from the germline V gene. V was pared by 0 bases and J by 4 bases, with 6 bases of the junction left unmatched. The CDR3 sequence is CASSLGTSGDGADTQYF. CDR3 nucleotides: TGCGCCAGCAGCTTGGGGACTAGCGGGGACGGTGCAGATACGCAGTATTTT.

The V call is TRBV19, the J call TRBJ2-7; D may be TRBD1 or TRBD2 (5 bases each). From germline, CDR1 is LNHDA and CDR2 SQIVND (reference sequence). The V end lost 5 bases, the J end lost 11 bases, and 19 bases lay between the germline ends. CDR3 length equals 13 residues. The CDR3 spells CASSARGTPGEYF. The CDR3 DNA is TGTGCCAGTAGTGCCAGAGGGACCCCTGGAGAGTACTTC.

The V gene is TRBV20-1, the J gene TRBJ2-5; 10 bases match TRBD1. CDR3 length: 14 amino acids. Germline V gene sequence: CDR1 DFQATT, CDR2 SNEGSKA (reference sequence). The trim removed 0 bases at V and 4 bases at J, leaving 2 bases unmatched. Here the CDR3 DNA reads TGCAGTGCTAGAGAGACAGGGGGCGCAGAGACCCAGTACTTC. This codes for CSARETGGAETQYF.

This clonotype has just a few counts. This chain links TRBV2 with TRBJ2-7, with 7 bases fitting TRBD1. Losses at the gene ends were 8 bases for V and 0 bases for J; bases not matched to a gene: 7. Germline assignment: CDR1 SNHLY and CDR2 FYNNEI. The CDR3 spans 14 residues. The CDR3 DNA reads TGTGCCAGCCGGGGACAGCGTAGCTCCTACGAGCAGTACTTC. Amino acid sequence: CASRGQRSSYEQYF.